One and the same sample provided the 8 T cell receptor beta chains below, sequenced in a study of CD8 T cells in ankylosing spondylitis. The study's findings and limits: Characteristic, it appeared, of ankylosing spondylitis blood was a TCR beta motif of fewer than 10 highly homologous variants.

Their antigen targets remain unknown. TCRdb itself ran the 5' RACE reads through MiXCR, one entry per CDR3 protein. This table has around 770,000 distinct CDR3 sequences, roughly 10% appearing once. Sequencing was performed on blood, either unsorted or a sorted T cell fraction (not recorded which). All receptors derive from a male donor with ankylosing spondylitis.

The sample holds many counts of this clonotype. The rearrangement links TRBV5-1 to TRBJ2-3; no reliable D call. The V end lost 1 base, the J end lost 3 bases, and 9 bases lay between the germline ends. Germline values: CDR1 SGHRS, CDR2 YFSETQ. The CDR3 is 14 residues long. This chain's CDR3 is CASSLSQLTDTQYF. The DNA of the CDR3 is TGCGCCAGCAGCTTGTCTCAGCTTACAGATACGCAGTATTTT.

This clonotype was counted between two and nine times. The chain employs TRBV5-1 and TRBJ2-1, with D possibly being TRBD2 (5 bases). Germline assignment: CDR1 SGHRS and CDR2 YFSETQ. Trimming removed 1 base from V and 0 bases from J, with 23 bases in between. This CDR3 is built from 20 residues. DNA for the CDR3: TGCGCCAGCAGCTTGCCACGGACTCTTACCTACTCGAGCTCCTACAATGAGCAGTTCTTC. Amino acid sequence: CASSLPRTLTYSSSYNEQFF.

This clonotype was found a few times. The chain carries TRBV24-1 and TRBJ2-7, with TRBD1 matching over 9 bases. This CDR3 has 20 amino acids. Looked up from germline, CDR1 is KGHDR and CDR2 is SFDVKD. The trim removed 2 bases at V and 4 bases at J, leaving 20 bases unmatched. The CDR3 nucleotides are TGTGCCACCAGTGATTACCGGGACAGGGCATCGAGACTAGAAGATTACGAGCAGTACTTC. Its protein product is CATSDYRDRASRLEDYEQYF.

This clonotype was counted many times. V usage is TRBV29-1 and J usage is TRBJ2-2; tentative D call: TRBD1 (6 bases). Germline V gene data show CDR1 as SQVTM and CDR2 as ANQGSEA. V was trimmed by 4 bases and J by 6 bases, leaving 6 bases between them. This CDR3 has 11 residues. CDR3: CSVGGPGELFF. The CDR3 coding sequence is TGCAGCGTTGGGGGGCCCGGGGAGCTGTTTTTT.

There are a few counts of this clonotype. The chain uses TRBV9 and TRBJ2-1; D uncertain. V lost 1 base and J lost 0, with 5 bases in between. This CDR3 has 14 amino acids. CDR1 SGDLS and CDR2 YYNGEE come from the germline V gene. The CDR3 nucleotides are TGTGCCAGCAGCGTAACGGACTCCTACAATGAGCAGTTCTTC. Translation gives CASSVTDSYNEQFF.

This clonotype showed up many times. V gene TRBV7-2 combines with J gene TRBJ1-2; D is unclear. The CDR3 covers 12 residues. Looked up from germline, CDR1 is SGHTA and CDR2 is FQGNSA. The V gene lost 1 base and the J gene lost 6 bases, with 6 bases spanning the gap. The CDR3 DNA reads TGTGCCAGCAGCTTAGATGGAGATGGCTACACCTTC. Translated: CASSLDGDGYTF.

This clonotype was detected many times. This chain joins TRBV20-1 and TRBJ1-1, with a possible D match to TRBD1 (6 bases). The V end lost 0 bases, the J end lost 4 bases, and 12 bases lay between the germline ends. Germline loops: CDR1 DFQATT, CDR2 SNEGSKA (reference sequence). The CDR3 runs 14 residues. The CDR3 loop is CSARDRRQATEAFF. As DNA, the CDR3 is TGCAGTGCTAGAGATCGTCGACAGGCCACTGAAGCTTTCTTT.

This clonotype was observed many times. This rearrangement joins TRBV5-1 to TRBJ1-2; TRBD1 might be the D (6 bases). The CDR3 has 12 amino acids. From germline, CDR1 is SGHRS and CDR2 YFSETQ. V was shortened by 5 bases and J by 8 bases, with 13 bases between the two germline ends. CDR3 DNA sequence: TGCGCCAGCAGTCCTACAGGGAAAGGCTACACCTTC. Translated, it gives CASSPTGKGYTF.